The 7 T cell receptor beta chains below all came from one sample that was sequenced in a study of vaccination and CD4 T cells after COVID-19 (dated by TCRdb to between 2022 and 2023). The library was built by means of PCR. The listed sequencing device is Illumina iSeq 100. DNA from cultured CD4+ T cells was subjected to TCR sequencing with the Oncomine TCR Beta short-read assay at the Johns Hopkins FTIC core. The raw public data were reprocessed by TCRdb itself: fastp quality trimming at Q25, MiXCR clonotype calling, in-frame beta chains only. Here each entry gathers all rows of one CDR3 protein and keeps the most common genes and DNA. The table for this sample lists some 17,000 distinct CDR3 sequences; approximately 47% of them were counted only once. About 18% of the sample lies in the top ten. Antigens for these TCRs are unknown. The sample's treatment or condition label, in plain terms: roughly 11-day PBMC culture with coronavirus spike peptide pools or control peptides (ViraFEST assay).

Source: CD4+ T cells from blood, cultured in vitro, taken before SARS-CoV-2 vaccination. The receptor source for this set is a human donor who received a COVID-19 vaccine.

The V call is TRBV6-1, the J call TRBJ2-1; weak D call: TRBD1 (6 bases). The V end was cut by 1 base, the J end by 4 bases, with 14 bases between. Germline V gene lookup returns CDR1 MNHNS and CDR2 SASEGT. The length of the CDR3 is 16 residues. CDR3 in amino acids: CASSEVTRTEYNEQFF. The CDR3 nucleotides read TGTGCCAGCAGTGAAGTTACGAGGACAGAGTACAATGAGCAGTTCTTC.

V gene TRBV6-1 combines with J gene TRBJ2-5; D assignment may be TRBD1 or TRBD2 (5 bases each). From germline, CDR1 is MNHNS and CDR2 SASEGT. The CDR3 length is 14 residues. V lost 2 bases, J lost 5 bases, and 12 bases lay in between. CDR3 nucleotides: TGTGCCAGCAGTGAATTCCGGGGCGAGGAGACCCAGTACTTC. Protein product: CASSEFRGEETQYF.

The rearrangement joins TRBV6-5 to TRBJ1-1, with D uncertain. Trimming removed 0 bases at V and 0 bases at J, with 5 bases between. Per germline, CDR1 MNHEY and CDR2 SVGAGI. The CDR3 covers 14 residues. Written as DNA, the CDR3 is TGTGCCAGCAGTTACTCGACATTGAACACTGAAGCTTTCTTT. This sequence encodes CASSYSTLNTEAFF.

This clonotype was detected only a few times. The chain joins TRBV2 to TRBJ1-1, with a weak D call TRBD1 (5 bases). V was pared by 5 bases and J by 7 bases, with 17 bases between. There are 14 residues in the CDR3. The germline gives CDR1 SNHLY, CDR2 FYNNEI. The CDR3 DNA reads TGTGCCAGCAGTTTAATAAGGGGTGAGGGTGAAGCTTTCTTT. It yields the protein CASSLIRGEGEAFF.

CDR3 sequence: CASSESGVFQPQHF. In DNA, the CDR3 is TGTGCCAGCAGTGAATCGGGAGTCTTTCAGCCCCAGCATTTT. The chain is built from TRBV6-1 and TRBJ1-5; D is ambiguous. The CDR3 length is 14 residues. The V gene's germline CDR1 is MNHNS and CDR2 SASEGT. V was pared by 2 bases and J by 6 bases, with 11 bases between.

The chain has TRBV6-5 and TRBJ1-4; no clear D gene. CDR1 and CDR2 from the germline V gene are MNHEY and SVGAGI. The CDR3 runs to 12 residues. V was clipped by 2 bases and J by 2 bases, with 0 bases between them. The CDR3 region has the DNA TGTGCCAGCAGTTACACTAATGAAAAACTGTTTTTT. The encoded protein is CASSYTNEKLFF.

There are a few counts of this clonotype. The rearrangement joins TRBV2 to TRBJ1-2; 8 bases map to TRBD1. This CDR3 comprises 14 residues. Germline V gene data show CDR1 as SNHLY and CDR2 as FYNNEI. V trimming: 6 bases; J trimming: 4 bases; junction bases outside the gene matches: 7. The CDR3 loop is CASSPQGAGYGYTF. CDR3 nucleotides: TGTGCCAGCAGCCCCCAGGGGGCGGGCTATGGCTACACCTTC. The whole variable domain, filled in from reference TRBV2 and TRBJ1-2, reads EPEVTQTPSHQVTQMGQEVILRCVPISNHLYFYWYRQILGQKVEFLVSFYNNEISEKSEIFDDQFSVERPDGSNFTLKIRSTKLEDSAMYFCASSPQGAGYGYTFGSGTRLTVV.